A selection of T cell receptor beta chains follows, all from one sample in a study of early stage breast cancer tumors. Method: immunoSEQ multiplex PCR; TCRdb's copy keeps in-frame clones and lacks some. Among nearly 70,000 clones, 80% were seen once, and the ten largest hold roughly 4.7%. The sample consisted of blood. These receptors all stem from a person aged 35-55 years with breast cancer. Each CDR3 is given with its conserved first and last residue. The D gene is left open where the match is weak. The size field is filled for only some rows; it gives once, few, many or a size class.

J: TRBJ2-2; D: TRBD1; size: -; V: TRBV7-8; CDR3: CASSGRDRGGGELFF; DNA: TGTGCCAGCAGCGGCCGGGACAGGGGCGGTGGGGAGCTGTTTTTT
J: TRBJ1-5; D: -; size: -; V: TRBV28; CDR3: CASSFLDPGQPNQPQHF; DNA: TGTGCCAGCAGTTTTCTCGACCCGGGACAACCAAATCAGCCCCAGCATTTT
J: TRBJ1-5; D: -; size: few; V: TRBV19; CDR3: CASTLFGQQPQHF; DNA: TGTGCCAGTACCCTGTTCGGCCAACAGCCCCAGCATTTT
J: TRBJ2-7; D: TRBD2; size: -; V: TRBV5-1; CDR3: CASSLVGGRGDEQYF; DNA: TGCGCCAGCAGCTTGGTTGGCGGGAGAGGGGACGAGCAGTACTTC
J: TRBJ1-4; D: -; size: -; V: TRBV7-9; CDR3: CASSLTGAQLEKLFF; DNA: TGTGCCAGCAGCCTAACCGGGGCTCAGCTGGAAAAACTGTTTTTT
J: TRBJ2-5; D: TRBD2; size: -; V: TRBV14; CDR3: CASSHVWLAGRQETQYF; DNA: TGTGCCAGCAGCCACGTGTGGCTAGCGGGCAGACAAGAGACCCAGTACTTC
J: TRBJ2-1; D: TRBD1; size: -; V: TRBV6-6; CDR3: CASSDGTGGNEQFF; DNA: TGTGCCAGCAGTGACGGGACAGGGGGCAATGAGCAGTTCTTC
J: TRBJ1-3; D: -; size: -; V: TRBV19; CDR3: CASSVTVPSGNTIYF; DNA: TGTGCCAGTAGTGTGACAGTTCCCTCTGGAAACACCATATATTTT
J: TRBJ2-1; D: TRBD2; size: -; V: TRBV7-9; CDR3: CASSHLLAVSYNEQFF; DNA: TGTGCCAGCAGCCACCTCCTAGCGGTTTCCTACAATGAGCAGTTCTTC
J: TRBJ2-1; D: TRBD1; size: -; V: TRBV27; CDR3: CASSLKQGMSNEQFF; DNA: TGTGCCAGCAGTTTAAAACAGGGGATGAGCAATGAGCAGTTCTTC
J: TRBJ2-4; D: TRBD1; size: -; V: TRBV7-3; CDR3: CASSPEGTGSNIQYF; DNA: TGTGCCAGCAGCCCTGAGGGGACAGGGTCAAACATTCAGTACTTC
J: TRBJ1-1; D: -; size: -; V: TRBV7-6; CDR3: CASSLGAGMNTEAFF; DNA: TGTGCCAGCAGCTTAGGCGCGGGCATGAACACTGAAGCTTTCTTT
J: TRBJ2-3; D: TRBD2; size: -; V: TRBV7-3; CDR3: CASSSLAGGNTDTQYF; DNA: TGTGCCAGCAGCTCCCTAGCGGGAGGTAACACAGATACGCAGTATTTT
J: TRBJ2-1; D: TRBD1; size: once; V: TRBV27; CDR3: CASSSRTGGAGSYNEQFF; DNA: TGTGCCAGCAGTTCGAGGACAGGGGGCGCAGGGTCCTACAATGAGCAGTTCTTC
J: TRBJ1-1; D: -; size: -; V: TRBV19; CDR3: CASKEGPVNTEAFF; DNA: TGTGCCAGTAAGGAGGGGCCGGTGAACACTGAAGCTTTCTTT
J: TRBJ1-5; D: -; size: -; V: TRBV27; CDR3: CASSLKGYSNQPQHF; DNA: TGTGCCAGCAGTTTAAAGGGGTATAGCAATCAGCCCCAGCATTTT
J: TRBJ2-5; D: -; size: -; V: TRBV11-2; CDR3: CASSSGPSAKETQYF; DNA: TGTGCCAGCAGCTCAGGCCCCAGCGCTAAAGAGACCCAGTACTTC
J: TRBJ2-1; D: TRBD2; size: -; V: TRBV19; CDR3: CASSFNLGLAGVYNEQFF; DNA: TGTGCCAGTTCCTTCAACCTGGGACTAGCGGGAGTCTACAATGAGCAGTTCTTC
J: TRBJ2-7; D: -; size: -; V: TRBV19; CDR3: CASSMNSLEQYF; DNA: TGTGCCAGTAGTATGAACTCTCTGGAGCAGTACTTC
J: TRBJ2-2; D: -; size: -; V: TRBV9; CDR3: CASSEVTRYGELFF; DNA: TGTGCCAGCAGCGAGGTGACTAGATACGGGGAGCTGTTTTTT
J: TRBJ2-3; D: -; size: -; V: TRBV6-6; CDR3: CASTSWPSTDTQYF; DNA: TGTGCCAGCACCTCCTGGCCCAGCACAGATACGCAGTATTTT
J: TRBJ1-3; D: -; size: -; V: TRBV29-1; CDR3: CSVDRGNTIYF; DNA: TGCAGCGTTGATAGGGGAAACACCATATATTTT
J: TRBJ2-2; D: -; size: -; V: TRBV9; CDR3: CASSPRLSNTGELFF; DNA: TGTGCCAGCAGCCCTCGACTCTCGAACACCGGGGAGCTGTTTTTT
J: TRBJ2-7; D: -; size: -; V: TRBV7-9; CDR3: CASSSTRRNEQYF; DNA: TGTGCCAGCAGCTCAACCCGCCGGAACGAGCAGTACTTC
J: TRBJ2-6; D: -; size: -; V: TRBV19; CDR3: CASSIRGRESSGANVLTF; DNA: TGTGCCAGTAGTATAAGGGGCAGGGAATCCTCTGGGGCCAACGTCCTGACTTTC